One and the same sample provided the 25 T cell receptor beta chains below, sequenced in a study of shared clonotypes between healthy human individuals. Clones were read by immunoSEQ multiplex PCR, and TCRdb kept only the in-frame ones, dropping some. The sample records some 2,400,000 clones, approximately 96% being singletons. The specimen was naive CD4+ T cells sorted from blood. Stated subset: CD45RA+ positively selected. Receptors were obtained from a man between 18 and 29 years old in good health.

The chain recombines TRBV2 with TRBJ2-7, with D maybe TRBD1 (7 bases). Germline CDR1 SNHLY, CDR2 FYNNEI. The CDR3 runs to 14 residues. Trimming removed 2 bases at V and 3 bases at J, with 11 bases between. CDR3 sequence reads: CASSESQGGYEQYF. The CDR3 bases are TGTGCCAGCAGTGAATCTCAGGGGGGCTACGAGCAGTACTTC.

The chain has TRBV10-3 and TRBJ2-7, with 8 bases that match TRBD2. J was trimmed by 9 bases and V by 11 bases; bases with no gene match: 12. CDR1 is ENHRY and CDR2 is SYGVKD in the germline V gene. The CDR3 consists of 12 residues. The CDR3 sequence is CASGLDPGVQYF. The CDR3, as DNA: TGTGCCTCGGGACTAGATCCAGGCGTGCAGTACTTC.

This clone turned up a few times. This rearrangement joins TRBV19 to TRBJ1-1; D is unclear. Germline V gene data show CDR1 as LNHDA and CDR2 as SQIVND (reference sequence). V was trimmed by 5 bases and J by 7 bases, leaving 14 bases between them. This CDR3 contains 13 residues. The CDR3 nucleotides read TGTGCCAGTAGTCGGGGAATTTTGGATGAAGCTTTCTTT. It encodes CASSRGILDEAFF.

This chain joins TRBV9 and TRBJ2-3, with D possibly TRBD2 on 6 matching bases. From germline, CDR1 is SGDLS and CDR2 YYNGEE. Trimming removed 3 bases from V and 6 bases from J, with 14 bases in between. The CDR3 length is 14 residues. Here the CDR3 reads CASSAGDARDTQYF. The CDR3, as DNA: TGTGCCAGCAGCGCGGGGGATGCAAGGGATACGCAGTATTTT.

The rearrangement uses TRBV28 and TRBJ2-3, with D possibly TRBD2 on 6 matching bases. V was cut by 5 bases and J by 6 bases, with 21 bases left in between. This CDR3 is built from 16 residues. Germline CDR1 reads MDHEN; CDR2 reads SYDVKM. The CDR3 loop is CASSPIRERASDTQYF. CDR3 DNA: TGTGCCAGCAGTCCCATCCGGGAGAGGGCCAGTGATACGCAGTATTTT.

The V call is TRBV6-6, the J call TRBJ2-7; 8 bases agree with TRBD1. CDR3 length equals 14 residues. V trimming: 7 bases; J trimming: 0 bases; junction bases outside the gene matches: 5. Per the germline V gene, CDR1 is MNHNY and CDR2 is SVGAGI (reference sequence). This CDR3 reads CASIQGEGSYEQYF. The CDR3 DNA follows: TGTGCCAGCATACAGGGGGAAGGCTCCTACGAGCAGTACTTC.

In the case of this clone: This CDR3 is also generated by other DNA sequences in the sample. The chain has TRBV7-2 and TRBJ2-7; D call uncertain. The CDR3 spans 12 residues. Germline assignment: CDR1 SGHTA and CDR2 FQGNSA. V lost 3 bases and J 3 bases, leaving 6 bases between the germline ends. CDR3 amino acids: CASSLAVYEQYF. CDR3 DNA sequence: TGTGCCAGCAGCTTGGCGGTCTACGAGCAGTACTTC.

Of note for this clone: This same CDR3 is encoded by further DNA sequences in the sample. The chain combines TRBV6-5 with TRBJ2-7; TRBD1 agrees at 11 bases. J was trimmed by 5 bases and V by 6 bases; bases with no gene match: 3. Germline CDR1 is MNHEY and CDR2 is SVGAGI. The CDR3 is made up of 13 amino acids. DNA for the CDR3: TGTGCCAGCAGGAGGACAGGGGGCGACGAGCAGTACTTC. Protein sequence: CASRRTGGDEQYF.

The chain links TRBV27 to TRBJ2-3; 10 bases are a match to TRBD2. The CDR3 has 17 residues. CDR1 is MNHEY, CDR2 SMNVEV, per germline (reference sequence). V shed 7 bases and J 2 bases; nucleotides not matched to a gene: 12. The chain's CDR3 is CASKLAGPLFNTDTQYF. CDR3 coding DNA: TGTGCCAGCAAACTAGCGGGGCCGCTATTTAACACAGATACGCAGTATTTT.

The CDR3 DNA is TGTGCCAGCAGTGATTCAATAGGGGTCTCACCCCTCCACTTT. Its translation is CASSDSIGVSPLHF. The rearrangement links TRBV6-4 to TRBJ1-6; the D gene is possibly TRBD1 (5 bases). CDR3 size: 14 residues. With 3 bases removed from V and 10 bases from J, the gap between germline ends came to 13 bases. CDR1 and CDR2 (germline): MRHNA, SNTAGT.

The CDR3 spells CASSPHPGQSSPLHF. The CDR3 bases are TGTGCCAGCAGCCCCCATCCGGGGCAGAGTTCACCCCTCCACTTT. V and J are TRBV2 and TRBJ1-6; perhaps TRBD1 as D (5 bases). CDR1 is SNHLY and CDR2 is FYNNEI in the germline V gene. V gave up 6 bases and J gave up 9 bases, with 18 bases separating them. The CDR3 contains 15 residues.

The chain carries TRBV11-2 and TRBJ2-3; 10 bases align to TRBD1. The germline gives CDR1 SGHAT, CDR2 FQNNGV. V was clipped by 4 bases and J by 4 bases; unmatched bases: 8. CDR3 size: 16 residues. CDR3 in DNA: TGTGCCAGCAGCTATACCGGGACAGGGGAGGCAGATACGCAGTATTTT. It yields the protein CASSYTGTGEADTQYF.

The chain uses TRBV7-2 and TRBJ2-5; maybe TRBD2 (6 bases). This CDR3 is built from 15 residues. From germline, CDR1 is SGHTA and CDR2 FQGNSA. Trimming pared 0 bases from V and 5 bases from J, leaving 13 bases between. The CDR3 region is CASSLAGGKRETQYF. As DNA, the CDR3 is TGTGCCAGCAGCTTAGCGGGCGGGAAGAGGGAGACCCAGTACTTC.

The CDR3: CAISRGPGYEQYF. In nucleotides, the CDR3 is TGTGCCATCAGTAGGGGGCCTGGATACGAGCAGTACTTC. This sequence joins TRBV10-3 and TRBJ2-7; 7 bases align to TRBD1. V was clipped by 5 bases and J by 4 bases; unmatched bases: 5. CDR1 and CDR2 (germline): ENHRY, SYGVKD. The CDR3 totals 13 residues.

The chain is built from TRBV5-4 and TRBJ2-7; D call uncertain. The CDR3 is made up of 16 amino acids. In germline, CDR1 is SGHNT, CDR2 YYREEE (reference sequence). V lost 4 bases to trimming and J lost 0 bases, with 17 bases between them. CDR3 sequence: CASSPSKTLHSYEQYF. The DNA for the CDR3 is TGTGCCAGCAGCCCTAGTAAGACTCTCCACTCCTACGAGCAGTACTTC.

The chain couples TRBV10-1 to TRBJ2-3, with D perhaps TRBD1 (5 bases). Germline V gene lookup returns CDR1 WNHNN and CDR2 SYGVQD (reference sequence). This CDR3 has 15 amino acids. V lost 2 bases and J lost 4, with 13 bases in between. CDR3 sequence reads: CASSEASGNADTQYF. CDR3 nucleotides: TGCGCCAGCAGTGAGGCGTCAGGGAATGCAGATACGCAGTATTTT.

This clone was observed once. The rearrangement links TRBV7-2 to TRBJ2-5; D might be TRBD1 or TRBD2, each matching 6 bases. The V and J ends lost 3 bases and 5 bases respectively, with 10 bases between them. The CDR3 extends over 13 amino acids. CDR1 SGHTA and CDR2 FQGNSA come from the germline V gene. CDR3 sequence: CASSFTGAETQYF. CDR3 nucleotide sequence: TGTGCCAGCAGCTTCACGGGGGCTGAGACCCAGTACTTC.

This chain uses TRBV28 with TRBJ1-2; TRBD1 aligns across 8 bases. The CDR3 has 15 residues. V shed 4 bases, J shed 8 bases, and the junction held 12 bases outside the gene matches. Germline V gene sequence: CDR1 MDHEN, CDR2 SYDVKM. This chain's CDR3 is CASSSRTGSLGGYTF. The CDR3 DNA is TGTGCCAGCAGTTCAAGGACAGGGAGTCTTGGGGGCTACACCTTC.

The DNA for the CDR3 is TGTGCCAGCAGTGGGAGGGTGCTGCAAGAGACCCAGTACTTC. The encoded protein is CASSGRVLQETQYF. The chain links TRBV25-1 to TRBJ2-5; D may be TRBD2 (6 bases). Between the trimmed V and J ends, which lost 4 bases and 2 bases, there was a span of 11 bases. This CDR3 is built from 14 residues. CDR1 is MGHDK, CDR2 SYGVNS, per germline.

The rearrangement joins TRBV20-1 to TRBJ2-7; D is possibly TRBD2 (6 bases). Trimming took off 6 bases at V and 6 bases at J, with 12 bases between the two ends. Germline V gene data show CDR1 as DFQATT and CDR2 as SNEGSKA (reference sequence). The length of the CDR3 is 11 residues. The chain's CDR3 is CSARDWGEQYF. The DNA for the CDR3 is TGCAGTGCCCGGGACTGGGGCGAGCAGTACTTC.

This chain links TRBV10-2 with TRBJ2-5, with TRBD2 matching 15 bases. V gave up 6 bases and J gave up 4 bases; unmatched junction bases: 9. Germline V gives CDR1 WSHSY, CDR2 SAAADI. The CDR3 runs to 17 residues. The CDR3 protein is CASRPGLAGGRAETQYF. CDR3 DNA: TGCGCCAGCAGGCCGGGACTAGCGGGGGGTAGGGCAGAGACCCAGTACTTC.

Note on this clone: In the same sample, other DNA sequences code for this CDR3. The V gene is TRBV5-4, the J gene TRBJ2-7; TRBD2 aligns across 9 bases. Per germline, CDR1 SGHNT and CDR2 YYREEE (reference sequence). V gave up 4 bases and J gave up 0 bases; unmatched junction bases: 5. The CDR3 is made up of 15 amino acids. CDR3 region: CASSPPSGNSYEQYF. Here the CDR3 DNA reads TGTGCCAGCAGCCCGCCTAGCGGGAACTCCTACGAGCAGTACTTC.

As to this clone: The same CDR3 also results from other DNA sequences found in this sample. The rearrangement uses TRBV7-9 and TRBJ1-1; D is undetermined. Germline loops: CDR1 SEHNR, CDR2 FQNEAQ (reference sequence). This CDR3 has 14 residues. V was clipped by 3 bases and J by 1 base, with 9 bases between them. The CDR3 coding sequence is TGTGCCAGCAGCTTGGGAGATCGGAACACTGAAGCTTTCTTT. Amino acid sequence: CASSLGDRNTEAFF.

The chain couples TRBV30 to TRBJ2-1, with 7 bases that match TRBD1. This CDR3 contains 14 residues. Germline CDR1 reads GTSNPN; CDR2 reads SVGIG (reference sequence). The V gene end was trimmed by 3 bases and the J gene end by 2 bases; junction bases not matched to a gene: 4. CDR3 in amino acids: CAWSHGTAYNEQFF. DNA for the CDR3: TGTGCCTGGAGCCATGGGACAGCCTACAATGAGCAGTTCTTC.

For the CDR3, the DNA is TGTGCCACCAGCCCCGACCAGGGGCTAAATGAAAAACTGTTTTTT. This gives the protein CATSPDQGLNEKLFF. The chain recombines TRBV15 with TRBJ1-4, with D possibly matching TRBD1 (6 bases). CDR1 and CDR2 (germline): LNHNV, YYDKDF (reference sequence). The CDR3 covers 15 residues. Trimming took 5 bases from V and 5 from J, leaving 15 bases between them.